This TCR beta chain stems from a study of spatial heterogeneity in lung cancer. This clonotype was recorded at least ten times. What it recognizes is unknown. Findings of the study overall: TCRs found ubiquitously expanded in tumor appeared in blood more at resection than at follow-up.

Every cDNA TCR molecule received its own unique molecular identifier. A single record per CDR3 protein comes from TCRdb applying MiXCR to the 5' RACE reads. The sample has roughly 70,000 distinct CDR3 sequences, roughly 14% seen once; the top ten hold more than 7%. Time point here: sample taken at primary tumor resection. TCRs were sequenced from unsorted whole RNA of tumor, nontumor lung or PBMC. Patients with untreated early-stage non-small cell lung cancer, numbering some 72, were the donors. The material sequenced was PBMCs, taken at surgery. The clonotype originates from a male donor with early-stage non-small cell lung cancer.

CDR3 protein: CASSQDRLAVGGETQYF. CDR3 nucleotides: TGCGCCAGCAGCCAAGATAGGTTAGCGGTCGGCGGGGAGACCCAGTACTTC. The V gene is TRBV4-1, the J gene TRBJ2-5; D may be TRBD2 (6 bases). This CDR3 region has 17 residues. Per germline, CDR1 MGHRA and CDR2 YSYEKL. V was cut by 0 bases and J by 5 bases, with 19 bases left in between.